Below are 31 T cell receptor beta chains sequenced from a single sample in a study of cytomegalovirus exposure and HLA in healthy donors. Primers: 60 Vbeta forward and 13 Jbeta reverse. Libraries were prepared by immunoSEQ multiplex PCR; TCRdb keeps only in-frame clonotypes and omits some of them. The data hold under 130,000 clones, with around 74% observed a single time. The specimen was PBMCs. The source is a woman in her forties in good health and CMV-seropositive.

This clone has just a few counts. The chain joins TRBV29-1 to TRBJ2-3, with 7 bases identical to TRBD1. Germline-derived CDR1 and CDR2 are SQVTM and ANQGSEA. After removal of 7 bases from V and 6 bases from J, the junction contained 16 bases not matched to a gene. The CDR3 contains 15 residues. The DNA for the CDR3 is TGCAGCGCTAGGTTTGGGCAGGGGGATTCCGATACGCAGTATTTT. It encodes CSARFGQGDSDTQYF.

The J gene is TRBJ2-2, the V gene TRBV6-4, with D unclear. There are 16 residues in the CDR3. Trimming pared 6 bases from V and 9 bases from J, leaving 23 bases between. CDR1 is MRHNA and CDR2 is SNTAGT in the germline V gene. The CDR3: CASSAQRIGRSRELFF. The DNA for the CDR3 is TGTGCCAGCAGCGCCCAACGTATTGGCAGGTCCCGGGAGCTGTTTTTT.

V usage is TRBV21-1 and J usage is TRBJ2-1; TRBD2 is the table's D call and was not checked against the DNA. TRBV21-1 is a pseudogene locus. The CDR3 contains 19 residues. Written as DNA, the CDR3 is TGTGCCAGCAGCAAAGGGGCGGGTTTGGCATTCTCCGGCTGCAATGAGCAGTTCTTC. Translated: CASSKGAGLAFSGCNEQFF.

This clone was picked up a small number of times. The chain carries TRBV18 and TRBJ2-5, with TRBD1 matching 12 bases. The V gene end was trimmed by 4 bases and the J gene end by 5 bases; junction bases not matched to a gene: 11. Germline CDR1 is KGHSH and CDR2 is LQKENI. CDR3 length equals 17 residues. CDR3 nucleotide sequence: TGTGCCAGCTCACTCGTCGGGACAGGGGGCTTGGCGGAGACCCAGTACTTC. Its translation is CASSLVGTGGLAETQYF.

J is TRBJ2-1 and V is TRBV6-1, with TRBD1 as a possible D gene (7 bases). V was cut by 8 bases and J by 7 bases, with 18 bases left in between. The CDR3 is made up of 14 amino acids. Germline values: CDR1 MNHNS, CDR2 SASEGT. Here the CDR3 reads CASLAGGQPNEQFF. The CDR3 DNA sequence: TGTGCCAGCCTCGCCGGGGGACAGCCAAATGAGCAGTTCTTC.

This clone has only one observation. The chain is built from TRBV4-1 and TRBJ1-1; the D gene is possibly TRBD1 (6 bases). The CDR3 extends over 15 amino acids. The germline V gene encodes CDR1 MGHRA and CDR2 YSYEKL. V was shortened by 5 bases and J by 1 base, with 14 bases between the two germline ends. The CDR3 region is CASSSQGQANTEAFF. CDR3 DNA: TGCGCCAGCAGCTCACAGGGCCAGGCGAACACTGAAGCTTTCTTT.

The rearrangement uses TRBV6-5 and TRBJ1-5, with 7 bases that match TRBD1. The CDR3 is 12 residues long. The V and J ends lost 5 bases and 6 bases, in that order; junction bases with no gene match: 1. Germline assignment: CDR1 MNHEY and CDR2 SVGAGI. DNA for the CDR3: TGTGCCAGCAGTCGGGACAGTCAGCCCCAGCATTTT. It yields the protein CASSRDSQPQHF.

V gene TRBV19 combines with J gene TRBJ2-1, with 11 bases that match TRBD2. Per germline, CDR1 LNHDA and CDR2 SQIVND (reference sequence). V dropped 5 bases and J dropped 4; count of bases not matched to a gene: 13. The CDR3 has 18 amino acids. CDR3 DNA: TGTGCCAGTAGTTTCCCGCCGCAAACTAGCGGGGGATACAATGAGCAGTTCTTC. Protein: CASSFPPQTSGGYNEQFF.

The chain uses TRBV7-9 and TRBJ1-1; 7 bases are shared with TRBD1. Looked up from germline, CDR1 is SEHNR and CDR2 is FQNEAQ (reference sequence). Trimming cost V 2 bases and J 1 base; bases outside gene matches: 4. This CDR3 has 15 residues. The CDR3 DNA reads TGTGCCAGCAGCTTATCCGCAGGGGGGAACACTGAAGCTTTCTTT. Encoded protein: CASSLSAGGNTEAFF.

This chain joins TRBV18 and TRBJ1-4; 7 nucleotides line up with TRBD1. The CDR3 length is 14 residues. CDR1 and CDR2 (germline): KGHSH, LQKENI. Trimming at V came to 8 bases and at J to 0 bases, leaving 3 bases not matched to a gene. The DNA for the CDR3 is TGTGCCAGCACGACAGGGACAACTAATGAAAAACTGTTTTTT. This gives the protein CASTTGTTNEKLFF.

This clone has just a few counts. The DNA is left out, because the CDR3 cannot be placed on it with certainty; the CDR3 is given as TCRdb lists it. V usage is TRBV5-8 and J usage is TRBJ2-7; the listed D gene, TRBD2, was not tested against the DNA. CDR1 is SGHTS, CDR2 YDEGEE, per germline. The CDR3 is 13 amino acids in total, end residues counted. The CDR3 here is CASSFGSGDEQYF.

This chain links TRBV28 with TRBJ1-5; D is ambiguous. The length of the CDR3 is 12 residues. Germline-derived CDR1 and CDR2 are MDHEN and SYDVKM. Trimming pared 6 bases from V and 8 bases from J, leaving 11 bases between. For the CDR3, the DNA is TGTGCCAGCAGCGAATTCGGGGAGCCCCAGCATTTT. Translation gives CASSEFGEPQHF.

In its sample, this clone was seen a few times. The chain couples TRBV2 to TRBJ2-7; perhaps TRBD1 as D (6 bases). The CDR3 has 15 residues. The V end was cut by 3 bases, the J end by 6 bases, with 18 bases between. Germline values: CDR1 SNHLY, CDR2 FYNNEI. CDR3 nucleotides: TGTGCCAGCAGTGATCTGGGGACAACTAACCTCGAGCAGTACTTC. Protein: CASSDLGTTNLEQYF.

A few counts support this clone. The chain combines TRBV7-9 with TRBJ2-1; 10 positions match TRBD2. CDR1 is SEHNR, CDR2 FQNEAQ, per germline (reference sequence). The CDR3 consists of 16 residues. Trimming took 1 base from V and 6 from J; bases not matched to a gene: 6. CDR3 region: CASSLVAVAGGNEQFF. The DNA for the CDR3 is TGTGCCAGCAGCTTAGTTGCGGTAGCGGGAGGCAATGAGCAGTTCTTC.

This rearrangement joins TRBV6-1 to TRBJ1-5; 7 bases are a match to TRBD1. Trimming cost V 6 bases and J 6 bases; bases outside gene matches: 11. This CDR3 is 15 amino acids long. The V gene's germline CDR1 is MNHNS and CDR2 SASEGT. CDR3 sequence: CASRIQGLGGQPQHF. The DNA for the CDR3 is TGTGCCAGCAGGATACAGGGGCTGGGCGGTCAGCCCCAGCATTTT.

CDR3 amino acids: CARTWDSLKNQPQHF. The CDR3 coding sequence is TGCGCCAGGACCTGGGACAGCCTAAAAAATCAGCCCCAGCATTTT. V usage is TRBV10-1 and J usage is TRBJ1-5; 7 nucleotides match TRBD1. Trimming removed 9 bases from V and 4 bases from J; junction bases left unmatched: 12. The CDR3 loop spans 15 amino acids. Germline V lookup: CDR1 WNHNN, CDR2 SYGVQD (reference sequence).

Only one count was recorded for this clone. The CDR3 protein is CASSPRAGYTGELFF. As DNA, the CDR3 is TGTGCCAGCAGCCCTAGAGCGGGTTACACCGGGGAGCTGTTTTTT. The J gene is TRBJ2-2, the V gene TRBV11-2; D might be TRBD2 (6 bases). Per the germline V gene, CDR1 is SGHAT and CDR2 is FQNNGV. V gave up 5 bases and J gave up 3 bases, with 13 bases separating them. This CDR3 has 15 amino acids.

This clone has only one observation. The chain is built from TRBV5-6 and TRBJ1-2; 7 nucleotides align to TRBD1. V was pared by 4 bases and J by 8 bases, with 17 bases of the junction left unmatched. The CDR3 sequence is 16 residues long. CDR1 is SGHDT and CDR2 is YYEEEE in the germline V gene. The CDR3 here is CASSPKGAAALGGYTF. CDR3 in DNA: TGTGCCAGCAGCCCGAAGGGGGCCGCGGCGCTCGGCGGCTACACCTTC.

The V and J genes are TRBV5-1 and TRBJ2-5; TRBD2 matches at 13 bases. The closer fit of TRBJ2-7 to the DNA end suggests the J call may be wrong. Germline CDR1 and CDR2: SGHRS and YFSETQ. The CDR3 runs to 22 residues. This CDR3 is CASRIGHRTATGTSGNPYEQYF. The DNA of the CDR3 is TGCGCCAGCAGAATCGGGCATAGGACAGCCACCGGGACTAGCGGGAATCCCTACGAGCAGTACTTC.

As for this clone: The sample carries other DNA sequences with the same CDR3. The genes are TRBV28 and TRBJ2-3; 8 nucleotides line up with TRBD2. Germline trimming cut 2 bases from V and 3 bases from J; bases unmatched to any gene: 1. The CDR3 spans 14 residues. Germline values: CDR1 MDHEN, CDR2 SYDVKM. The CDR3 spells CASSLAGGTDTQYF. The DNA of the CDR3 is TGTGCCAGCAGTTTAGCGGGGGGTACAGATACGCAGTATTTT.

The chain carries TRBV10-3 and TRBJ2-3; 11 positions match TRBD1. Germline V lookup: CDR1 ENHRY, CDR2 SYGVKD. The trim removed 11 bases at V and 0 bases at J, leaving 10 bases unmatched. The CDR3 has 16 amino acids. This CDR3 reads CAARDRGFRSTDTQYF. The CDR3 DNA follows: TGTGCCGCCCGGGACAGGGGGTTCCGAAGCACAGATACGCAGTATTTT.

The J gene is TRBJ1-2, the V gene TRBV4-3; a possible D gene is TRBD1 (6 bases). The germline gives CDR1 LGHNA, CDR2 YSLEER. Trimming cost V 3 bases and J 0 bases, with 8 bases left between them. This CDR3 is 14 amino acids long. The CDR3 bases are TGCGCCAGCAGCCAGACAGGAACTAACTATGGCTACACCTTC. Amino acid sequence: CASSQTGTNYGYTF.

The chain links TRBV27 to TRBJ2-5; 10 bases map to TRBD2. The CDR3 is made up of 16 amino acids. The V segment lost 3 bases and the J segment 5 bases; nucleotides outside the gene matches: 9. CDR1 is MNHEY and CDR2 is SMNVEV in the germline V gene (reference sequence). The CDR3 is CASSFYPLAGDETQYF. The CDR3 bases are TGTGCCAGCAGTTTTTACCCCCTAGCGGGAGATGAGACCCAGTACTTC.

This clone was counted between two and nine times. The CDR3 loop reads CASSRLARRETQYF. In DNA, the CDR3 is TGTGCCAGCAGTCGACTAGCCCGCAGGGAGACCCAGTACTTC. This chain uses TRBV27 with TRBJ2-5; TRBD2 matches at 7 bases. This CDR3 spans 14 amino acids. The trim removed 5 bases at V and 5 bases at J, leaving 8 bases unmatched. Germline-derived CDR1 and CDR2 are MNHEY and SMNVEV (reference sequence).

The rearrangement joins TRBV9 to TRBJ2-7, with 7 nucleotides matching TRBD1. The CDR3 is 16 amino acids. V lost 0 bases and J lost 2; bases outside the gene matches: 8. Germline V CDR1 and CDR2: SGDLS, YYNGEE. CDR3: CASSVAAEQGAYEQYF. In nucleotides, the CDR3 is TGTGCCAGCAGCGTAGCGGCCGAGCAGGGGGCCTACGAGCAGTACTTC.

The chain is built from TRBV7-3 and TRBJ1-1; no clear D gene. Germline lookup yields CDR1 SGHTA and CDR2 FQGTGA. Trimming took 0 bases from V and 1 from J, leaving 9 bases between them. The length of the CDR3 is 15 residues. CDR3 amino acids: CASSLTPAENTEAFF. The DNA of the CDR3 is TGTGCCAGCAGCTTAACTCCCGCGGAGAACACTGAAGCTTTCTTT.

This chain links TRBV18 with TRBJ2-7; the match to TRBD2 covers 10 bases. The CDR3 length is 18 residues. V was pared by 0 bases and J by 5 bases, with 13 bases of the junction left unmatched. Germline V gene lookup returns CDR1 KGHSH and CDR2 LQKENI. CDR3 amino acids: CASSPPILKREGPNEQYF. The CDR3 nucleotides are TGTGCCAGCTCACCACCGATATTAAAGCGGGAGGGCCCCAACGAGCAGTACTTC. Using reference TRBV18 and TRBJ2-7 for the parts outside the CDR3, the full variable domain is NAGVMQNPRHLVRRRGQEARLRCSPMKGHSHVYWYRQLPEEGLKFMVYLQKENIIDESGMPKERFSAEFPKEGPSILRIQQVVRGDSAAYFCASSPPILKREGPNEQYFGPGTRLTVT.

The chain joins TRBV28 to TRBJ1-3, with 7 bases aligning to TRBD1. This CDR3 region has 15 residues. Trimming at V came to 3 bases and at J to 4 bases, leaving 6 bases not matched to a gene. Looked up from germline, CDR1 is MDHEN and CDR2 is SYDVKM. For the CDR3, the DNA is TGTGCCAGCAGTTTGTGGGACAGATCGGGAAACACCATATATTTT. The encoded protein is CASSLWDRSGNTIYF.

The chain has TRBV10-3 and TRBJ1-6; D is perhaps TRBD1 (6 bases). The CDR3 covers 14 residues. CDR1 and CDR2 from the germline V gene are ENHRY and SYGVKD. V lost 4 bases and J lost 8, with 12 bases in between. CDR3 DNA: TGTGCCATCAGTGCTGGCAGGGGTGATTCACCCCTCCACTTT. It is translated as CAISAGRGDSPLHF.

The rearrangement links TRBV7-9 to TRBJ2-7, with 8 bases matching TRBD1. Losses at the gene ends were 5 bases for V and 9 bases for J; bases not matched to a gene: 6. The CDR3 is 12 residues long. CDR1 and CDR2 (germline): SEHNR, FQNEAQ (reference sequence). Here the CDR3 reads CASSPDRAWQYF. The CDR3 DNA sequence: TGTGCCAGCAGCCCGGACAGGGCCTGGCAGTACTTC.

The V gene is TRBV5-5, the J gene TRBJ1-2; unclear D gene. CDR1 is SGHKS and CDR2 is YYEKEE in the germline V gene (reference sequence). Between the trimmed V and J ends, which lost 0 bases and 1 base, there was a span of 4 bases. The CDR3 covers 13 residues. CDR3 sequence reads: CASSLGLNYGYTF. In nucleotides, the CDR3 is TGTGCCAGCAGCTTGGGTCTTAACTATGGCTACACCTTC.